These T cell receptor beta chains were read from a single sample in a study of T cell repertoires in cytomegalovirus infection. TCRdb called the reads again in MiXCR, with one record for every CDR3 protein. The profile shows about 190,000 distinct CDR3 sequences, approximately 9.6% of them singletons. Sequencing was performed on PBMCs. All receptors come from a human donor in good health (CMV status not recorded). Some clones in this sample may be carry-over from other donors' samples. CDR3s leave out the opening cysteine and the closing phenylalanine or tryptophan. Fields, in order: V gene, CDR3 protein.

v_call: TRBV6-2/TRBV6-3
cdr3_aa: ASSYVAGSNEQY

v_call: TRBV27
cdr3_aa: ASSPRQRNSPLH

v_call: TRBV27
cdr3_aa: ASSLEGDTEAF

v_call: TRBV7-2
cdr3_aa: ASSFTPEGTDTQY

v_call: TRBV29-1
cdr3_aa: SVLGEDYGYT

v_call: TRBV28
cdr3_aa: ASSPVDRDSYEQY

v_call: TRBV28
cdr3_aa: ASRRGDPPGNTIY

v_call: TRBV5-1
cdr3_aa: ASSLEGKSNTEAF

v_call: TRBV4-1
cdr3_aa: ASSQDLIGELF

v_call: TRBV7-2
cdr3_aa: ASSPGQGYEQY

v_call: TRBV7-6
cdr3_aa: ASSLGHQRETQY

v_call: TRBV7-2
cdr3_aa: ASSLMQSYGYT

v_call: TRBV28
cdr3_aa: ASSFAGTPSVDTQY

v_call: TRBV28
cdr3_aa: AAGAGGLPHEQY

v_call: TRBV28
cdr3_aa: ASSLWLSPREQY

v_call: TRBV7-4
cdr3_aa: ATDRDYVYNEQF

v_call: TRBV5-4
cdr3_aa: ASSEGQSKNIQY

v_call: TRBV5-6
cdr3_aa: ASSLGGFINSNQPQH

v_call: TRBV27
cdr3_aa: ASRTGREAF

v_call: TRBV20-1
cdr3_aa: SASGGHAEAF

v_call: TRBV19
cdr3_aa: ASSSLGTSQNEQF

v_call: TRBV28
cdr3_aa: ASNQGFNQPQH

v_call: TRBV11-2
cdr3_aa: ASSLGLQGYTEAF

v_call: TRBV14
cdr3_aa: ASRQGANYGYT

v_call: TRBV7-2
cdr3_aa: ASSLGSFGGVQY

v_call: TRBV12-3/TRBV12-4
cdr3_aa: ASSWGSEETQY

v_call: TRBV24-1
cdr3_aa: ATSDKPGLAGTNEQF

v_call: TRBV20-1
cdr3_aa: SAVEGRDEKLF

v_call: TRBV6-5
cdr3_aa: ASSLGLLNNYGYT

v_call: TRBV20-1
cdr3_aa: SARNVEHRGQPQH

v_call: TRBV23-1
cdr3_aa: ASSLGDRGGYEQY

v_call: TRBV11-2
cdr3_aa: ASSPGGQTQY

v_call: TRBV20-1
cdr3_aa: SARPLAGDLAQY

v_call: TRBV28
cdr3_aa: ASSSPRQAGWVGQPQH

v_call: TRBV20-1
cdr3_aa: SARRQGAFYEQY

v_call: TRBV12-3/TRBV12-4
cdr3_aa: ASSLQGYGTEAF

v_call: TRBV4-3
cdr3_aa: ASSQDLGGTEAF

v_call: TRBV28
cdr3_aa: ASRISELDTGELF

v_call: TRBV7-9
cdr3_aa: ASSPEASLGYGYT

v_call: TRBV19
cdr3_aa: ASKGIPGELF

v_call: TRBV20-1
cdr3_aa: SARPISGGRYNEQF

v_call: TRBV4-3
cdr3_aa: ASSQDWTDAYEQY

v_call: TRBV28
cdr3_aa: ASSSPIAGGHNEQF

v_call: TRBV7-9
cdr3_aa: ASSQFLGVNTEAF

v_call: TRBV6-6
cdr3_aa: ASKLRTGSSRRDQPQH

v_call: TRBV28
cdr3_aa: ASNGQGEETQY

v_call: TRBV6-1
cdr3_aa: ASRPRAGSTEAF

v_call: TRBV10-3
cdr3_aa: AITGTANTGELF

v_call: TRBV7-8
cdr3_aa: ASSFEGLAGEETQY

v_call: TRBV5-5
cdr3_aa: ASSIRLGGTGELF

v_call: TRBV7-9
cdr3_aa: ASSPPGSGTDTQY

v_call: TRBV7-2
cdr3_aa: ASSLNWGIGQPQH